The 28 T cell receptor beta chains presented below share a single source sample, sequenced in a study of T cell changes during pregnancy in multiple sclerosis. Only in-frame clones appear in the TCRdb table, and some are missing; sequencing was by immunoSEQ multiplex PCR. The data contain some 99,000 clones, about 90% of them singletons. The source was peripheral blood, collected after pregnancy. The receptors were sampled from a female donor in good health, enrolled as a control in a pregnancy study.

The V call is TRBV6-5, the J call TRBJ1-1; D unresolved. V was cut by 2 bases and J by 11 bases, with 15 bases left in between. This CDR3 is built from 13 residues. Germline V gene lookup returns CDR1 MNHEY and CDR2 SVGAGI. The DNA of the CDR3 is TGTGCCAGCAGTTACGATAGAGGGTTAGAGGCTTTCTTT. This sequence encodes CASSYDRGLEAFF.

The chain joins TRBV6-1 to TRBJ1-5; 8 positions match TRBD1. Trimming removed 3 bases from V and 7 bases from J; junction bases left unmatched: 8. The length of the CDR3 is 15 residues. Germline lookup yields CDR1 MNHNS and CDR2 SASEGT. The CDR3 loop reads CASSERTGSGQPQHF. The CDR3, as DNA: TGTGCCAGCAGTGAGCGGACAGGGTCGGGACAGCCCCAGCATTTT.

The chain couples TRBV7-2 to TRBJ2-7; 8 nucleotides line up with TRBD2. V lost 4 bases, J lost 3 bases, and 8 bases stayed unmatched. The CDR3 sequence is 15 residues long. Germline V gives CDR1 SGHTA, CDR2 FQGNSA. Written as DNA, the CDR3 is TGTGCCAGCAGCTACCAAGCGGGAGAAGTCTACGAGCAGTACTTC. Encoded protein: CASSYQAGEVYEQYF.

The chain recombines TRBV27 with TRBJ1-1; 8 nucleotides agree with TRBD1. The CDR3 consists of 17 residues. In germline, CDR1 is MNHEY, CDR2 SMNVEV (reference sequence). Trimming removed 3 bases from V and 0 bases from J; junction bases left unmatched: 9. The CDR3 protein is CASSFDDRGGVNTEAFF. DNA for the CDR3: TGTGCCAGCAGTTTTGACGACAGGGGAGGGGTGAACACTGAAGCTTTCTTT.

The V gene is TRBV27, the J gene TRBJ1-2; a weak D match, TRBD1 (5 bases). The V gene lost 0 bases and the J gene lost 8 bases, with 16 bases spanning the gap. The CDR3 is 15 amino acids. Germline assignment: CDR1 MNHEY and CDR2 SMNVEV (reference sequence). The CDR3 sequence is CASSLSGGVVPGYTF. In DNA form, the CDR3 reads TGTGCCAGCAGTTTATCGGGAGGGGTGGTACCGGGCTACACCTTC.

V and J are TRBV9 and TRBJ1-4; no reliable D call. The CDR3 is made up of 14 amino acids. The V gene lost 3 bases and the J gene lost 2 bases, with 8 bases spanning the gap. The germline V gene has CDR1 SGDLS and CDR2 YYNGEE. The CDR3 nucleotides are TGTGCCAGCAGCGCCTCGGGGACTAATGAAAAACTGTTTTTT. Protein product: CASSASGTNEKLFF.

The V and J genes are TRBV5-6 and TRBJ2-6; 7 nucleotides match TRBD1. In germline, CDR1 is SGHDT, CDR2 YYEEEE. V shed 4 bases, J shed 2 bases, and the junction held 6 bases outside the gene matches. This CDR3 is built from 16 residues. Here the CDR3 reads CASSPEGAPGANVLTF. Written as DNA, the CDR3 is TGTGCCAGCAGCCCCGAGGGGGCTCCTGGGGCCAACGTCCTGACTTTC.

The count of this clone is one. The chain carries TRBV7-2 and TRBJ2-3; 10 bases fit TRBD2. Germline V CDR1 and CDR2: SGHTA, FQGNSA. The CDR3 runs to 15 residues. Losses at the gene ends were 3 bases for V and 4 bases for J; bases not matched to a gene: 4. CDR3 amino acids: CASSFPGLAADTQYF. The CDR3 DNA reads as TGTGCCAGCAGCTTTCCAGGACTAGCGGCAGATACGCAGTATTTT. The complete variable domain, with remaining parts taken from reference TRBV7-2 and TRBJ2-3, reads GAGVSQSPSNKVTEKGKDVELRCDPISGHTALYWYRQSLGQGLEFLIYFQGNSAPDKSGLPSDRFSAERTGGSVSTLTIQRTQQEDSAVYLCASSFPGLAADTQYFGPGTRLTVL.

The rearrangement links TRBV6-4 to TRBJ2-7; D possibly corresponds to TRBD2 (5 bases). Germline V gives CDR1 MRHNA, CDR2 SNTAGT. The CDR3 extends over 14 amino acids. The V end was cut by 10 bases, the J end by 0 bases, with 16 bases between. The CDR3 spells CATEADRSSYEQYF. CDR3 nucleotide sequence: TGTGCCACCGAAGCGGATAGATCCTCCTACGAGCAGTACTTC.

The chain links TRBV4-1 to TRBJ1-1; D is ambiguous. This CDR3 is 14 amino acids long. Germline CDR1 and CDR2: MGHRA and YSYEKL. V was shortened by 2 bases and J by 5 bases, with 12 bases between the two germline ends. The CDR3 DNA follows: TGCGCCAGCAGCCAACCAACCGCGTCGACTGAAGCTTTCTTT. Translated, it gives CASSQPTASTEAFF.

The chain recombines TRBV19 with TRBJ1-4; D is ambiguous. This CDR3 has 13 amino acids. Germline V CDR1 and CDR2: LNHDA, SQIVND (reference sequence). V was shortened by 3 bases and J by 6 bases, with 8 bases between the two germline ends. The CDR3 DNA is TGTGCCAGTAGTATCATTCGCGATGAAAAACTGTTTTTT. It translates to CASSIIRDEKLFF.

The CDR3 spells CASSLDPGSYEQYF. CDR3 bases: TGTGCCAGCAGCTTAGACCCGGGTTCCTACGAGCAGTACTTC. The chain combines TRBV7-2 with TRBJ2-7, with D unresolved. The germline V and J ends were trimmed by 1 base and 1 base, with 8 bases remaining between them. The germline V gene encodes CDR1 SGHTA and CDR2 FQGNSA. The CDR3 length is 14 residues. Supplemented by reference TRBV7-2 and TRBJ2-7, the full variable domain reads GAGVSQSPSNKVTEKGKDVELRCDPISGHTALYWYRQSLGQGLEFLIYFQGNSAPDKSGLPSDRFSAERTGGSVSTLTIQRTQQEDSAVYLCASSLDPGSYEQYFGPGTRLTVT.

This clone was seen once. The V call is TRBV2, the J call TRBJ2-1, with a possible D match to TRBD1 (5 bases). Germline V gene sequence: CDR1 SNHLY, CDR2 FYNNEI. This CDR3 spans 11 amino acids. V lost 3 bases and J lost 15, with 12 bases in between. The CDR3 is CASSDIGQMFF. CDR3 in DNA: TGTGCCAGCAGTGATATAGGACAAATGTTCTTC. Full variable domain (rest looked up from reference TRBV2 and TRBJ2-1): EPEVTQTPSHQVTQMGQEVILRCVPISNHLYFYWYRQILGQKVEFLVSFYNNEISEKSEIFDDQFSVERPDGSNFTLKIRSTKLEDSAMYFCASSDIGQMFFGPGTRLTVL.

The chain links TRBV19 to TRBJ1-6; weak D call: TRBD1 (5 bases). The V gene lost 1 base and the J gene lost 15 bases, with 10 bases spanning the gap. Germline V lookup: CDR1 LNHDA, CDR2 SQIVND (reference sequence). The CDR3 extends over 12 amino acids. CDR3 nucleotides: TGTGCCAGTAGTATAGGGCCGGGGGACCTCCACTTT. Its translation is CASSIGPGDLHF.

J is TRBJ2-1 and V is TRBV5-4; TRBD1 is a possible D gene (6 bases). V dropped 3 bases and J dropped 2 bases, with 12 bases sitting between them. From germline, CDR1 is SGHNT and CDR2 YYREEE (reference sequence). This CDR3 spans 15 amino acids. CDR3 residues: CASSSDPGAYNEQFF. DNA for the CDR3: TGTGCCAGCAGCTCGGACCCAGGGGCCTACAATGAGCAGTTCTTC.

The rearrangement uses TRBV19 and TRBJ2-2, with TRBD1 matching 8 bases. Looked up from germline, CDR1 is LNHDA and CDR2 is SQIVND (reference sequence). V dropped 1 base and J dropped 6; count of bases not matched to a gene: 4. The CDR3 is made up of 15 amino acids. CDR3 nucleotides: TGTGCCAGTAGTATAGTCCCAGGGGGCTCCGGGGAGCTGTTTTTT. Translating gives CASSIVPGGSGELFF.

This chain connects TRBV10-3 to TRBJ2-5; 9 nucleotides line up with TRBD2. CDR3 length: 14 residues. Germline V lookup: CDR1 ENHRY, CDR2 SYGVKD. V lost 10 bases and J lost 1; bases outside the gene matches: 7. CDR3 nucleotide sequence: TGTGCCACCGAAGCGGGAGGTTCCCAAGAGACCCAGTACTTC. Its protein product is CATEAGGSQETQYF.

This chain joins TRBV28 and TRBJ1-1; D remains unclear. V was shortened by 3 bases and J by 2 bases, with 10 bases between the two germline ends. The CDR3 totals 14 residues. Germline V gene sequence: CDR1 MDHEN, CDR2 SYDVKM. CDR3 region: CASSFVAVNTEAFF. The CDR3 nucleotides read TGTGCCAGCAGTTTTGTGGCGGTAAACACTGAAGCTTTCTTT.

The genes are TRBV28 and TRBJ2-5, with D perhaps matching TRBD1 (5 bases). Per germline, CDR1 MDHEN and CDR2 SYDVKM. V shed 6 bases and J shed 4 bases, with 12 bases lying between them. This CDR3 spans 13 amino acids. CDR3 residues: CASRTAPIETQYF. Here the CDR3 DNA reads TGTGCCAGCAGGACAGCTCCGATAGAGACCCAGTACTTC.

The chain has TRBV5-6 and TRBJ1-2; no reliable D call. The ends were cut back, 4 bases at V and 3 bases at J, with 4 bases in the middle. This CDR3 contains 11 residues. Germline CDR1 and CDR2: SGHDT and YYEEEE. The CDR3 DNA follows: TGTGCCAGCAGCCGTGACTATGGCTACACCTTC. Translated, it gives CASSRDYGYTF.

The V gene is TRBV2, the J gene TRBJ2-5; possibly TRBD2 for D (5 bases). Germline CDR1 and CDR2: SNHLY and FYNNEI. This CDR3 has 15 residues. V was cut by 5 bases and J by 5 bases, with 18 bases left in between. The CDR3 reads CASSTTYASGETQYF. In DNA form, the CDR3 reads TGTGCCAGCAGTACCACGTACGCTTCGGGGGAGACCCAGTACTTC.

The rearrangement joins TRBV4-2 to TRBJ1-3, with D maybe TRBD1 (6 bases). Germline CDR1 and CDR2: LGHNA and YNFKEQ. The CDR3 extends over 15 amino acids. V dropped 1 base and J dropped 6 bases, with 13 bases sitting between them. CDR3 DNA sequence: TGTGCCAGCAGCCAAGCATACAGGGTTGAAAACACCATATATTTT. It codes for CASSQAYRVENTIYF.

V and J are TRBV27 and TRBJ2-3; 12 nucleotides match TRBD2. V lost 6 bases to trimming and J lost 8 bases; unmatched junction nucleotides: 9. In germline, CDR1 is MNHEY, CDR2 SMNVEV (reference sequence). This CDR3 region has 15 residues. CDR3 residues: CASSHGLAGLATQYF. CDR3 nucleotides: TGTGCCAGCAGCCACGGACTAGCGGGATTGGCTACGCAGTATTTT.

The J gene is TRBJ2-6, the V gene TRBV15; D is uncertain. The CDR3 extends over 15 amino acids. Germline-derived CDR1 and CDR2 are LNHNV and YYDKDF (reference sequence). Deletions cut 0 bases from V and 4 bases from J, with 7 bases between. The CDR3 DNA follows: TGTGCCACCAGCAGAGATGAGGCCGGGGCCAACGTCCTGACTTTC. It is translated as CATSRDEAGANVLTF.

This chain joins TRBV11-3 and TRBJ2-7, with TRBD2 as a possible D gene (7 bases). The CDR3 consists of 15 residues. The germline V gene encodes CDR1 SGHNT and CDR2 YENEEA. The V end lost 4 bases, the J end lost 4 bases, and 17 bases lay between the germline ends. The CDR3 coding sequence is TGTGCCAGCAGCTCAGAGGGGGGGAGGCGGTACGAGCAGTACTTC. This encodes CASSSEGGRRYEQYF.

V gene TRBV6-6 combines with J gene TRBJ2-7, with 7 nucleotides matching TRBD1. V gave up 2 bases and J gave up 3 bases; unmatched junction bases: 7. Germline CDR1 and CDR2: MNHNY and SVGAGI (reference sequence). The CDR3 has 15 amino acids. The CDR3: CASSYPRTGSYEQYF. CDR3 bases: TGTGCCAGCAGTTACCCCCGGACAGGTAGCTACGAGCAGTACTTC.

This chain uses TRBV7-8 with TRBJ1-5; tentatively, D is TRBD1 (6 bases). CDR3 size: 15 residues. V was trimmed by 6 bases and J by 6 bases, leaving 18 bases between them. The germline V gene encodes CDR1 SGHVS and CDR2 FQNEAQ. CDR3 sequence (DNA): TGTGCCAGCAGTTCCTTCAAACAGGGCCTTCAGCCCCAGCATTTT. Translating gives CASSSFKQGLQPQHF.

This chain links TRBV6-5 with TRBJ1-5; D might be TRBD1 (6 bases). Per germline, CDR1 MNHEY and CDR2 SVGAGI. V dropped 6 bases and J dropped 5 bases, with 14 bases sitting between them. CDR3 size: 14 residues. CDR3 nucleotides: TGTGCCAGCAGCACAGGGAGTCCGGATCAGCCCCAGCATTTT. Translating gives CASSTGSPDQPQHF.